Listed here are 12 T cell receptor beta chains from one sample, sequenced in a study of OX40 agonist ivuxolimab in advanced cancers. Clones were read by immunoSEQ multiplex PCR, and TCRdb kept only the in-frame ones, dropping some. The profile shows 60,000 to 75,000 clones, roughly 80% of them singletons. The sample here was CD4+ or CD8+ T cells sorted from blood, taken in a trial of the OX40 agonist ivuxolimab. These receptors were obtained from an adult with an advanced solid tumor such as melanoma, head and neck, liver or kidney cancer.

There are many counts of this clone. As DNA, the CDR3 is TGTGCCAGCAGTTCCACAGGACAGGCATTTTATGGCTACACCTTC. It encodes CASSSTGQAFYGYTF. The V gene is TRBV6-5, the J gene TRBJ1-2, with 7 bases matching TRBD1. There are 15 residues in the CDR3. Germline CDR1 MNHEY, CDR2 SVGAGI. Germline trimming cut 4 bases from V and 5 bases from J; bases unmatched to any gene: 10.

The V gene is TRBV4-1, the J gene TRBJ2-1, with 8 bases identical to TRBD2. The CDR3 is made up of 16 amino acids. Trimming cost V 0 bases and J 2 bases; bases outside gene matches: 3. Germline CDR1 reads MGHRA; CDR2 reads YSYEKL. The CDR3 nucleotides are TGCGCCAGCAGCCAAGAACCGGGGGGGACCTACAATGAGCAGTTCTTC. Protein: CASSQEPGGTYNEQFF.

This sequence joins TRBV10-2 and TRBJ1-1, with D unresolved. CDR1 and CDR2 from the germline V gene are WSHSY and SAAADI. V was cut by 6 bases and J by 2 bases, with 13 bases left in between. The CDR3 is 14 amino acids. The CDR3 DNA reads TGCGCCAGCAGGCCCAAAAGGCTAAACACTGAAGCTTTCTTT. Its protein is CASRPKRLNTEAFF.

This chain uses TRBV2 with TRBJ1-2; unclear D gene. Germline V gives CDR1 SNHLY, CDR2 FYNNEI. V shed 6 bases and J shed 1 base, with 9 bases lying between them. The CDR3 is made up of 13 amino acids. Written as DNA, the CDR3 is TGTGCCAGCAGCCAGGTCCTTAACTATGGCTACACCTTC. Its translation: CASSQVLNYGYTF.

The genes are TRBV7-2 and TRBJ1-1; D uncertain. V was pared by 1 base and J by 0 bases, with 9 bases between. The CDR3 consists of 15 residues. The germline V gene has CDR1 SGHTA and CDR2 FQGNSA. The CDR3 DNA sequence: TGTGCCAGCAGCTTAGGGTTGTCCTTGAACACTGAAGCTTTCTTT. This encodes CASSLGLSLNTEAFF.

The chain has TRBV5-4 and TRBJ2-2; TRBD2 aligns across 7 bases. V lost 2 bases, J lost 0 bases, and 1 base stayed unmatched. CDR1 is SGHNT and CDR2 is YYREEE in the germline V gene (reference sequence). The CDR3 contains 15 residues. CDR3 in DNA: TGTGCCAGCAGCTTAGCGGGATCGAACACCGGGGAGCTGTTTTTT. It codes for CASSLAGSNTGELFF.

This chain uses TRBV28 with TRBJ2-7; D unresolved. CDR3 length: 12 residues. CDR1 MDHEN and CDR2 SYDVKM come from the germline V gene. Trimming pared 7 bases from V and 0 bases from J, leaving 7 bases between. The CDR3 reads CASNYGSYEQYF. The CDR3 DNA follows: TGTGCCAGCAACTACGGCTCCTACGAGCAGTACTTC.

This chain connects TRBV7-2 to TRBJ1-5; D gene unclear. The germline CDR1 and CDR2 sequences are SGHTA and FQGNSA. CDR3 length: 13 amino acids. V was shortened by 2 bases and J by 6 bases, with 8 bases between the two germline ends. CDR3 in amino acids: CASSLKGSQPQHF. CDR3 nucleotide sequence: TGTGCCAGCAGCTTAAAAGGGAGTCAGCCCCAGCATTTT.

The chain couples TRBV5-4 to TRBJ1-4; 10 bases line up with TRBD1. CDR1 and CDR2 (germline): SGHNT, YYREEE (reference sequence). J lost 8 bases, V lost 3 bases, and 4 bases had no gene match. This CDR3 is built from 14 residues. This CDR3 is CASSYGTGEEKLFF. In DNA, the CDR3 is TGTGCCAGCAGCTACGGGACAGGGGAAGAAAAACTGTTTTTT. The full variable domain, its missing parts supplied by reference TRBV5-4 and TRBJ1-4, is ETGVTQSPTHLIKTRGQQVTLRCSSQSGHNTVSWYQQALGQGPQFIFQYYREEENGRGNFPPRFSGLQFPNYSSELNVNALELDDSALYLCASSYGTGEEKLFFGSGTQLSVL.

This chain uses TRBV5-5 with TRBJ2-3; no firm D call. V was trimmed by 4 bases and J by 6 bases, leaving 21 bases between them. Per the germline V gene, CDR1 is SGHKS and CDR2 is YYEKEE (reference sequence). This CDR3 comprises 16 residues. The CDR3 protein is CASSLYRTLLRDTQYF. For the CDR3, the DNA is TGTGCCAGCAGCCTGTATAGGACCCTCCTGCGGGATACGCAGTATTTT.

This clone was seen a few times. This chain uses TRBV5-1 with TRBJ2-1; the match to TRBD2 covers 11 bases. J lost 5 bases, V lost 1 base, and 2 bases had no gene match. Germline lookup yields CDR1 SGHRS and CDR2 YFSETQ. The CDR3 is made up of 15 amino acids. CDR3 loop: CASSLRLAGNNEQFF. The DNA for the CDR3 is TGCGCCAGCAGCTTGCGACTAGCGGGGAACAATGAGCAGTTCTTC.

The chain has TRBV29-1 and TRBJ2-1; D not resolved. V was trimmed by 2 bases and J by 4 bases, leaving 15 bases between them. Germline V CDR1 and CDR2: SQVTM, ANQGSEA. CDR3 length: 15 residues. The CDR3 spells CSVEFLSSNYNEQFF. In nucleotides, the CDR3 is TGCAGCGTTGAATTTCTCAGCTCGAATTACAATGAGCAGTTCTTC.